Each of the 14 T cell receptor beta chains below was sequenced from the same sample in a study of blood T cell dynamics during melanoma immunotherapy. Clones were sequenced by immunoSEQ multiplex PCR, and TCRdb holds only the in-frame ones, with some missing. The repertoire has thousands of clones, about 85% of them found once; the top ten carry 1.1%. Time point denoted: week 3, after first cycle of checkpoint inhibitor. The material sequenced was blood, taken from a patient treated with checkpoint blockade. The receptors shown here come from a human donor with melanoma.

The V gene is TRBV5-1, the J gene TRBJ2-3, with 10 bases that match TRBD2. Germline values: CDR1 SGHRS, CDR2 YFSETQ. The ends lost 3 bases at V and 1 base at J; junction bases unmatched: 5. This CDR3 is built from 16 residues. The CDR3 DNA reads as TGCGCCAGCAGCTCCACCAGCGGGGGGGGCACAGATACGCAGTATTTT. Protein: CASSSTSGGGTDTQYF.

V and J are TRBV30 and TRBJ2-3; D unclear. V gave up 0 bases and J gave up 5 bases, with 15 bases separating them. Germline CDR1 and CDR2: GTSNPN and SVGIG (reference sequence). The CDR3 extends over 15 amino acids. This CDR3 is CAWSVWGTPGDTQYF. CDR3 bases: TGTGCCTGGAGTGTATGGGGAACCCCTGGAGATACGCAGTATTTT.

The CDR3 sequence is CASSQVLAGGLTDTQYF. The CDR3 DNA reads as TGCGCCAGCAGCCAAGTGTTAGCGGGGGGGCTCACAGATACGCAGTATTTT. The chain uses TRBV4-3 and TRBJ2-3; 11 bases align to TRBD2. This CDR3 is 17 amino acids long. Germline lookup yields CDR1 LGHNA and CDR2 YSLEER. After removal of 1 base from V and 2 bases from J, the junction contained 5 bases not matched to a gene.

The V call is TRBV15, the J call TRBJ1-1, with 7 bases identical to TRBD1. Germline V gene lookup returns CDR1 LNHNV and CDR2 YYDKDF (reference sequence). The trim removed 8 bases at V and 6 bases at J, leaving 6 bases unmatched. CDR3 size: 12 residues. CDR3 in amino acids: CATSDQGAEAFF. CDR3 nucleotide sequence: TGTGCCACCTCGGACCAGGGGGCTGAAGCTTTCTTT.

This chain links TRBV4-1 with TRBJ2-5; D is perhaps TRBD1 (5 bases). The germline gives CDR1 MGHRA, CDR2 YSYEKL. The CDR3 covers 15 residues. V was clipped by 1 base and J by 4 bases, with 13 bases between them. DNA of the CDR3: TGCGCCAGCAGCCAAGGGTCAGGGTGGGGAGAGACCCAGTACTTC. Protein product: CASSQGSGWGETQYF.

This clone was detected only once. The J gene is TRBJ2-1, the V gene TRBV11-1; 11 nucleotides line up with TRBD2. This CDR3 has 18 amino acids. Germline CDR1 reads SGHAT; CDR2 reads FQDESV (reference sequence). With V trimmed by 4 bases and J by 2 bases, 10 bases remained unmatched. The CDR3 loop is CASSSEFSGGGTYNEQFF. For the CDR3, the DNA is TGTGCCAGCAGCTCTGAATTTAGCGGGGGGGGAACCTACAATGAGCAGTTCTTC.

The chain recombines TRBV10-3 with TRBJ2-2; TRBD2 matches at 7 bases. With V trimmed by 5 bases and J by 4 bases, 10 bases remained unmatched. The V gene's germline CDR1 is ENHRY and CDR2 SYGVKD. The CDR3 extends over 16 amino acids. This chain's CDR3 is CAISMASGSPTGELFF. The CDR3 DNA reads TGTGCCATCAGTATGGCTAGCGGATCCCCCACCGGGGAGCTGTTTTTT.

V is TRBV6-5 and J is TRBJ1-2; 8 nucleotides match TRBD1. The CDR3 spans 14 residues. The germline V gene has CDR1 MNHEY and CDR2 SVGAGI. V lost 5 bases to trimming and J lost 6 bases; unmatched junction nucleotides: 8. The CDR3 loop reads CASSADRGMDGYTF. In nucleotides, the CDR3 is TGTGCCAGCAGTGCAGACAGGGGCATGGATGGCTACACCTTC.

The chain uses TRBV5-1 and TRBJ2-5; a possible D gene is TRBD1 (8 bases). This CDR3 has 16 amino acids. V dropped 4 bases and J dropped 4 bases, with 20 bases sitting between them. Germline CDR1 and CDR2: SGHRS and YFSETQ. For the CDR3, the DNA is TGCGCCAGCAGCCAACCAGGACAGGGAGGGTCAGAGACCCAGTACTTC. It codes for CASSQPGQGGSETQYF.

This clone was detected a few times. The chain carries TRBV11-2 and TRBJ1-6; tentative D call: TRBD1 (6 bases). The germline gives CDR1 SGHAT, CDR2 FQNNGV. This CDR3 has 16 residues. The V and J ends lost 1 base and 4 bases respectively, with 11 bases between them. The chain's CDR3 is CASSLAGDQYNSPLHF. In nucleotides, the CDR3 is TGTGCCAGCAGCTTAGCAGGGGATCAGTATAATTCACCCCTCCACTTT.

A single count supports this clone. V usage is TRBV6-5 and J usage is TRBJ2-7; 9 nucleotides line up with TRBD1. The CDR3 runs 15 residues. J was trimmed by 3 bases and V by 7 bases; bases with no gene match: 10. The germline V gene encodes CDR1 MNHEY and CDR2 SVGAGI. In DNA, the CDR3 is TGTGCCAGCACCCGCTCGGGGACAGGGCGCTACGAGCAGTACTTC. Amino acid sequence: CASTRSGTGRYEQYF.

This clone was seen only once. The V call is TRBV5-4, the J call TRBJ1-4, with 8 bases matching TRBD1. CDR1 is SGHNT and CDR2 is YYREEE in the germline V gene (reference sequence). V was clipped by 3 bases and J by 6 bases; unmatched bases: 4. CDR3 size: 14 residues. The DNA for the CDR3 is TGTGCCAGCAGCTCACAGGGGGGATATGAAAAACTGTTTTTT. It specifies CASSSQGGYEKLFF. Variable domain in full (rest from reference TRBV5-4 and TRBJ1-4): ETGVTQSPTHLIKTRGQQVTLRCSSQSGHNTVSWYQQALGQGPQFIFQYYREEENGRGNFPPRFSGLQFPNYSSELNVNALELDDSALYLCASSSQGGYEKLFFGSGTQLSVL.

The genes are TRBV19 and TRBJ1-1; weak D call: TRBD1 (6 bases). This CDR3 is built from 16 residues. The V gene's germline CDR1 is LNHDA and CDR2 SQIVND (reference sequence). V was clipped by 7 bases and J by 2 bases, with 20 bases between them. The CDR3 coding sequence is TGTGCCAGTACCGATCGGACAGCCCCTTTTAACACTGAAGCTTTCTTT. The encoded protein is CASTDRTAPFNTEAFF.

The chain employs TRBV9 and TRBJ2-3; D gene unclear. The V end lost 0 bases, the J end lost 6 bases, and 8 bases lay between the germline ends. Germline V lookup: CDR1 SGDLS, CDR2 YYNGEE. The CDR3 consists of 13 residues. The CDR3 coding sequence is TGTGCCAGCAGCGTAGGAGTTCAGGATACGCAGTATTTT. Translation: CASSVGVQDTQYF.